The rows below give T cell receptor beta chains drawn from one sample of a study of human T cells and chemical hapten exposure. TCRdb re-called the RACE reads through MiXCR, storing one row per CDR3 protein. The sample lists 330,000 or so distinct CDR3 sequences, roughly 6% occurring once. This specimen was whole blood, taken in connection with sensitization to the hapten diphenylcyclopropenone (DPC). These receptors were obtained from a woman aged 18-29 years with alopecia areata. Some clones in this sample may be carry-over from other donors' samples. CDR3s include the opening cysteine and the closing phenylalanine or tryptophan. A D gene is named only where the DNA matches it firmly. Size is omitted from some rows. Given values are once, few, many or a class for expanded clones.

D gene	clone size	J gene	V gene	CDR3 DNA	CDR3 protein
TRBD2	once	TRBJ2-3	TRBV4-1	TGCGCCAGCAGCCAAGATCCCCCTAGCGGGGGCACAGATACGCAGTATTTT	CASSQDPPSGGTDTQYF
.	many	TRBJ1-2	TRBV7-2	TGTGCCAGCAGCGTCCCCCTATATGGCTACACCTTC	CASSVPLYGYTF
.	few	TRBJ2-5	TRBV7-8	TGTGCCAGCACCCGAGACAGCGACCAAGAGACCCAGTACTTC	CASTRDSDQETQYF
.	.	TRBJ1-6	TRBV6-5	TGTGCCAGCAGCCGCCAGGGGTACGCTTCACCCCTCCACTTT	CASSRQGYASPLHF
.	.	TRBJ1-4	TRBV2	TGTGCCAGCAAAACGACAGACTTTAATGAAAAACTGTTTTTT	CASKTTDFNEKLFF
.	many	TRBJ2-3	TRBV12-3/TRBV12-4	TGTGCCAGCAGTTTTGGTGGGAGCACAGATACGCAGTATTTT	CASSFGGSTDTQYF
.	many	TRBJ2-6	TRBV12-3/TRBV12-4	TGTGCCAGCAGTTTACGCGGGGCCAACGTCCTGACTTTC	CASSLRGANVLTF
TRBD1	many	TRBJ1-1	TRBV2	TGCGCCAGCAGCGTACAGGGGGGTAACACTGAAGCTTTCTTT	CASSVQGGNTEAFF
TRBD1	.	TRBJ2-2	TRBV9	TGTGCCAGCAGCGAGCGGGACAGGGGACGGACCGGGGAGCTGTTTTTT	CASSERDRGRTGELFF
.	.	TRBJ2-5	TRBV5-3	TGTGCCAGAAGCTTGCAGGGACAAGAGACCCAGTACTTC	CARSLQGQETQYF
.	.	TRBJ2-3	TRBV5-5	TGTGCCAGCAGCCCACGGGAGCTAACTCGGGGTACGCAGTATTTT	CASSPRELTRGTQYF
.	.	TRBJ2-3	TRBV15	TGTGCCACCAGCAGAAACAGGGCAGATACGCAGTATTTT	CATSRNRADTQYF
TRBD1	.	TRBJ1-6	TRBV5-1	TGCGCCAGCAGCTCGGGACAGGGGTACTATAATTCACCCCTCCACTTT	CASSSGQGYYNSPLHF
.	many	TRBJ1-5	TRBV7-9	TGTGCCAGCAGCTCAGGTCGGGGACAGCCCCAGCATTTT	CASSSGRGQPQHF
.	many	TRBJ1-1	TRBV27	TGTGCCAGCAGCAAATTCAGGGGCACTGAAGCTTTCTTT	CASSKFRGTEAFF
.	.	TRBJ2-7	TRBV6-2/TRBV6-3	TGTGCCAGCACCCTCGATTCCGAGCAGTACTTC	CASTLDSEQYF
.	.	TRBJ2-3	TRBV2	TGTGCCAGCAGTGGCCTCCTAGTTACAGATACGCAGTATTTT	CASSGLLVTDTQYF
TRBD1	many	TRBJ1-3	TRBV7-9	TGTGCCAGCAGCTCAACGCGACAGGGGATAGCTGGAAACACCATATATTTT	CASSSTRQGIAGNTIYF
TRBD2	few	TRBJ2-3	TRBV6-2/TRBV6-3	TGTGCCAGCAGTCCACTAGCGGGGGGTCGGGCAGATACGCAGTATTTT	CASSPLAGGRADTQYF
.	.	TRBJ1-4	TRBV20-1	TGCAGTGCTCGACCCACGGATGGGATGGTTAATGAAAAACTGTTTTTT	CSARPTDGMVNEKLFF
.	.	TRBJ2-1	TRBV29-1	TGCAGCGTCCCCCGGGGAAGGGGAGTGGGCTCCTACAATGAGCAGTTCTTC	CSVPRGRGVGSYNEQFF
.	.	TRBJ2-2	TRBV7-2	TGTGCCAGCAGAGGGTCTACCGGGGAGCTGTTTTTT	CASRGSTGELFF
TRBD1	many	TRBJ1-2	TRBV20-1	TGCAGTGCGAATAGAGCAGGGGGTGATAAAGATGGCTACACCTTC	CSANRAGGDKDGYTF
.	many	TRBJ1-1	TRBV5-1	TGCGCCAGCAGCTCCCAGATGAGGCGCGGGAACACTGAAGCTTTCTTT	CASSSQMRRGNTEAFF
TRBD1	.	TRBJ1-1	TRBV6-2/TRBV6-3	TGTGCCAGCAGTTCGGACAGGGGTTATGTGGAGACTGAAGCTTTCTTT	CASSSDRGYVETEAFF
TRBD1	many	TRBJ1-1	TRBV4-1	TGCGCCAGCAGCCAAGATCCTGGACAGGGGGCGGGTGGCACTGAAGCTTTCTTT	CASSQDPGQGAGGTEAFF
.	many	TRBJ2-5	TRBV12-3/TRBV12-4	TGTGCCAGCAGCCCGGGACGGCAAGAGACCCAGTACTTC	CASSPGRQETQYF
.	.	TRBJ1-1	TRBV6-1	TGTGCCAGCAGTAAAACAGGGAGCAACACTGAAGCTTTCTTT	CASSKTGSNTEAFF
TRBD1	many	TRBJ1-5	TRBV6-2/TRBV6-3	TGTGCCAGCACCCGGACAGGGGCGGGCAATCAGCCCCAGCATTTT	CASTRTGAGNQPQHF
.	many	TRBJ2-1	TRBV19	TGTGCCAGTAGCCGGGACAAGGTTACATCCTACAATGAGCAGTTCTTC	CASSRDKVTSYNEQFF
TRBD1	many	TRBJ1-1	TRBV20-1	TGCAGTGCTAGTAAGGGGGACAGGGGTTTGACTGAAGCTTTCTTT	CSASKGDRGLTEAFF
.	.	TRBJ2-7	TRBV2	TGTGCCAGCAGTCCATTACAGGGTGCGTACGAGCAGTACTTC	CASSPLQGAYEQYF
.	few	TRBJ2-3	TRBV7-9	TGTGCCAGCAGCCCACAGACAGCCACTAGCACAGATACGCAGTATTTT	CASSPQTATSTDTQYF
.	many	TRBJ1-1	TRBV20-1	TGCAGTGCTAGTGACCAGGCACTCCCAAAAGCTTTCTTT	CSASDQALPKAFF
.	few	TRBJ1-2	TRBV20-1	TGCAGTGCGAGGGGTGAGGTCTATGGCTACACCTTC	CSARGEVYGYTF
.	few	TRBJ2-5	TRBV5-1	TGCGCCAGCAGCCATAAACCCAGGGAGGCAGAGACCCAGTACTTC	CASSHKPREAETQYF
.	.	TRBJ1-3	TRBV9	TGTGCCAGCAGCGTAGAAGACGCCCGGGCCTCTGGAAACACCATATATTTT	CASSVEDARASGNTIYF
.	.	TRBJ1-1	TRBV11-2	TGTGCCAGCAGCTTAGTACGTGATCGAGCTTTCTTT	CASSLVRDRAFF
TRBD2	few	TRBJ2-3	TRBV20-1	TGCAGTGCTGTACCTAGCGGGGGGTTATATATCCGCACAGATACGCAGTATTTT	CSAVPSGGLYIRTDTQYF
.	many	TRBJ1-6	TRBV7-3	TGTGCCAGCAGCTTAACGGGGATAAAAAATTCACCCCTCCACTTT	CASSLTGIKNSPLHF
.	few	TRBJ1-2	TRBV20-1	TGCAGTGCTGCAGGTGTTAACTATGGCTACACCTTC	CSAAGVNYGYTF
TRBD1	many	TRBJ1-6	TRBV3-1	TGTGCCAGCAGCCCCTCCGTTTATAGGGAACAGGGGAGGAATTCACCCCTCCACTTT	CASSPSVYREQGRNSPLHF
.	.	TRBJ2-7	TRBV13	TGTGCCAGCAGCCCCCGTGGTAGTAGCTCCTACGAGCAGTACTTC	CASSPRGSSSYEQYF
.	many	TRBJ2-2	TRBV7-6	TGTGCCAGCAGCTTAGGTTTAGGAACGAACACCGGGGAGCTGTTTTTT	CASSLGLGTNTGELFF
TRBD2	.	TRBJ2-1	TRBV27	TGTGCCAGCAGTTTACGAGCGGGGGACAACAATGAGCAGTTCTTC	CASSLRAGDNNEQFF
.	few	TRBJ2-1	TRBV6-6	TGTGCCAGCATACTGGCGGGGCCTTACAATGAGCAGTTCTTC	CASILAGPYNEQFF
.	.	TRBJ2-1	TRBV5-6	TGTGCCAGCAGCGGTACGAGTGATGAGCAGTTCTTC	CASSGTSDEQFF
.	.	TRBJ1-6	TRBV7-9	TGTGCCAGCAGCTCAGAGCATTCACCCCTCCACTTT	CASSSEHSPLHF
.	few	TRBJ2-7	TRBV4-2	TGTGCCAGCAGCCCGGGGCCTAACGCCCACGAGCAGTACTTC	CASSPGPNAHEQYF
.	many	TRBJ1-1	TRBV18	TGTGCCAGCTCACTCACCTCAGCGGGATCGAACACTGAAGCTTTCTTT	CASSLTSAGSNTEAFF
.	.	TRBJ2-5	TRBV20-1	TGCAGTGCTAGCTACACCGTAGTGGAGACCCAGTACTTC	CSASYTVVETQYF
TRBD1	many	TRBJ1-5	TRBV7-8	TGTGCCAGCAACCCGGACAGGGCTTCCGCTAATCAGCCCCAGCATTTT	CASNPDRASANQPQHF